This entry is about one T cell receptor beta chain. Its antigen remains unidentified. Primed by a sample-barcoded 5' primer and a J-beta primer mix, a second PCR proceeded for about 7 to 12 cycles. Each cDNA was tagged by a template-switch adaptor containing 12 random nucleotides. A single record per CDR3 protein comes from TCRdb applying MiXCR to the 5' RACE reads. This sample yields roughly 800,000 distinct CDR3 sequences, of which more than 45% are seen a single time; 20% to 25% belongs to the top ten. The sample originates from a study of blood T cells in healthy people across ages. General study findings and limits: Comparison with aged donors showed that long-lived donors had more naive CD4+ cells and higher diversity.

CDR3 length: 14 amino acids. V was cut by 4 bases and J by 7 bases, with 11 bases left in between. Germline CDR1 reads MGHDK; CDR2 reads SYGVNS. This receptor was taken from a man aged 25-45 years in good health. The specimen sequenced was blood. J is TRBJ2-6 and V is TRBV25-1; D remains unclear. The CDR3: CASSGAAEANVLTF. The CDR3 nucleotides read TGTGCCAGCAGTGGGGCAGCCGAAGCCAACGTCCTGACTTTC.